Below, one T cell receptor beta chain is given with its context. Its specificity is not known. The junction departs from germline at one end; a sequencing error may be responsible. PCR employed 60 Vbeta and 13 Jbeta primers. The protocol was immunoSEQ multiplex PCR, while the TCRdb copy is restricted to in-frame clones and leaves out a portion. This repertoire shows 100,000 to 150,000 clones, 80% found once; its top ten account for 4%. The sample is drawn from a study of cytomegalovirus exposure and HLA in healthy donors. The CDR3 covers 15 residues. The germline V gene encodes CDR1 PRHDT and CDR2 FYEKMQ (reference sequence). Regarding the study as a whole: Sequencing depth across donors, presence/absence analyses assumed, was roughly uniform. The authors listed some 150 TCR beta chains as cytomegalovirus-associated. Some V segments, TRBV6-2 and TRBV6-3 among them, were indistinguishable and were therefore excluded. Immune exposure information comprised only CMV serostatus.

The material sequenced was PBMCs. The sequence was collected from a woman aged 40-49 years in good health and CMV-seronegative. This chain links TRBV13 with TRBJ1-2; TRBD1 is a possible D gene (5 bases). CDR3 in amino acids: CASSLGARRYYGYTF. For the CDR3, the DNA is TGTGCCAGCAGCCTAGGGGCCAGGCGCTACTATGGCTACACCTTC.